The present entry profiles one TCR beta chain with its context. V was trimmed by 2 bases and J by 4 bases, leaving 9 bases between them. CDR1 is SGHTA, CDR2 FQGNSA, per germline. This CDR3 has 15 residues. The data were taken from a study of blood T cell repertoires in COVID-19. Looking at the study overall: Material from acute and convalescent COVID-19 was sourced from the United States, Italy and Spain.

Authors' data handling: Estimates of nucleated cell counts were drawn from the amplification of reference gene primers. Generated by immunoSEQ multiplex PCR, the TCRdb table keeps only in-frame clones and is missing some. D and trimming were read from the DNA, whereas the V and J calls and clone size are those reported in that table. The sample holds some 140,000 clones, 91% seen once. The sequence was obtained from a man aged 45-65 years with acute or convalescent COVID-19. V and J are TRBV7-2 and TRBJ2-6, with D perhaps matching TRBD1 (5 bases). The sample taken for sequencing was peripheral blood. CDR3 amino acids: CASSLLGAGANVLTF. The DNA of the CDR3 is TGTGCCAGCAGCTTATTAGGGGCCGGGGCCAACGTCCTGACTTTC.